Below, 16 T cell receptor beta chains from the same sample are listed, as sequenced in a study of T cells in Graves' hyperthyroidism and ophthalmopathy. RNA transcripts provided the source from which TCR beta CDR3 regions were amplified. TCR CDR3 regions were first amplified by RT-PCR with HTBI primers. Each CDR3 protein is one row after TCRdb ran MiXCR on the multiplex PCR reads. Among over 250,000 distinct CDR3 sequences listed, about 20% were seen once. Specimen: blood. The receptors stem from a young man with Graves' ophthalmopathy.

This clonotype was detected many times. The chain recombines TRBV11-3 with TRBJ1-1, with 7 bases that match TRBD1. This CDR3 spans 14 amino acids. The germline gives CDR1 SGHNT, CDR2 YENEEA. V shed 2 bases and J 6 bases; nucleotides not matched to a gene: 6. The CDR3 is CASSLKQGSPEAFF. The CDR3 DNA reads as TGTGCCAGCAGCTTAAAACAGGGGAGCCCTGAAGCTTTCTTT.

This chain uses TRBV6-2 or TRBV6-3 with TRBJ1-1, with 7 bases aligning to TRBD1. Trimming removed 6 bases from V and 0 bases from J; junction bases left unmatched: 4. Germline CDR1 reads MNHEY; CDR2 reads SVGEGT. This CDR3 is 14 amino acids long. CDR3 bases: TGTGCCAGCAGACCGACAGGGATGAACACTGAAGCTTTCTTT. Its translation: CASRPTGMNTEAFF.

This clonotype was seen repeatedly, ten times or more. This rearrangement joins TRBV2 to TRBJ2-5; the D gene could be TRBD1 or TRBD2 (5 bases each). V lost 4 bases and J 5 bases, leaving 17 bases between the germline ends. CDR1 is SNHLY and CDR2 is FYNNEI in the germline V gene. CDR3 length equals 15 residues. The DNA for the CDR3 is TGTGCCAGCAGTGGTGTCGGGACGCGAGCGGAGACCCAGTACTTC. It encodes CASSGVGTRAETQYF.

This clonotype has more than one count but fewer than ten. V gene TRBV27 combines with J gene TRBJ1-3; 7 bases line up with TRBD1. V dropped 5 bases and J dropped 3; count of bases not matched to a gene: 4. The CDR3 length is 14 residues. Germline CDR1 and CDR2: MNHEY and SMNVEV (reference sequence). CDR3 sequence: CASSKGQIGNTIYF. CDR3 nucleotide sequence: TGTGCCAGCAGTAAGGGACAGATTGGAAACACCATATATTTT.

DNA of the CDR3: TGTGCCATTGGGACTAGCGGAACCCACACCGGGGAGCTGTTTTTT. Translating gives CAIGTSGTHTGELFF. The J gene is TRBJ2-2, the V gene TRBV19, with 11 positions matching TRBD2. After removal of 10 bases from V and 3 bases from J, the junction contained 7 bases not matched to a gene. The length of the CDR3 is 15 residues. Germline V gene lookup returns CDR1 LNHDA and CDR2 SQIVND (reference sequence).

The rearrangement joins TRBV7-3 to TRBJ1-1; D is perhaps TRBD1 (5 bases). V was trimmed by 1 base and J by 9 bases, leaving 12 bases between them. The CDR3 length is 13 residues. From germline, CDR1 is SGHTA and CDR2 FQGTGA. The DNA for the CDR3 is TGTGCCAGCAGCTTAAATAGAGGGGCGAAAGCTTTCTTT. This sequence encodes CASSLNRGAKAFF.

The rearrangement joins TRBV3-1 to TRBJ2-2; D is perhaps TRBD2 (5 bases). The CDR3 has 17 residues. The germline CDR1 and CDR2 sequences are LGHDT and YNNKEL (reference sequence). The ends were cut back, 2 bases at V and 3 bases at J, with 16 bases in the middle. The chain's CDR3 is CASSQLGWESYTGELFF. CDR3 bases: TGTGCCAGCAGCCAACTGGGGTGGGAGTCGTACACCGGGGAGCTGTTTTTT.

This clonotype was picked up a small number of times. This chain uses TRBV27 with TRBJ1-5, with TRBD1 as a possible D gene (6 bases). The CDR3 sequence is 14 residues long. Trimming shortened V by 5 bases and J by 4 bases, and 12 bases separated the two germline ends. Germline CDR1 is MNHEY and CDR2 is SMNVEV (reference sequence). CDR3: CASSEQGLNQPQHF. The CDR3 nucleotides are TGTGCCAGCAGTGAACAGGGTTTGAATCAGCCCCAGCATTTT.

The chain is built from TRBV4-1 and TRBJ2-5, with 8 bases matching TRBD2. V trimming: 4 bases; J trimming: 5 bases; junction bases outside the gene matches: 9. Germline V gene data show CDR1 as MGHRA and CDR2 as YSYEKL. This CDR3 region has 15 residues. CDR3 bases: TGCGCCAGCAGCCTCCCGGCGGGAGGAGCTGAGACCCAGTACTTC. This encodes CASSLPAGGAETQYF.

This clonotype was seen more than once but under ten times. V usage is TRBV6-1 and J usage is TRBJ1-5; D remains unclear. The V end lost 4 bases, the J end lost 0 bases, and 7 bases lay between the germline ends. The CDR3 spans 14 residues. Germline lookup yields CDR1 MNHNS and CDR2 SASEGT. In nucleotides, the CDR3 is TGTGCCAGCAGTGCCCGGTATAGCAATCAGCCCCAGCATTTT. This sequence encodes CASSARYSNQPQHF.

This clonotype was counted many times. V gene TRBV3-1 combines with J gene TRBJ2-1; D is perhaps TRBD1 or TRBD2 (5 bases each). This CDR3 is built from 13 residues. The germline V gene has CDR1 LGHDT and CDR2 YNNKEL (reference sequence). Trimming removed 9 bases at V and 10 bases at J, with 19 bases between. Written as DNA, the CDR3 is TGTGCCAGTCGCGTAAACGGGGCTGTGGAGCAGTTCTTC. Its protein product is CASRVNGAVEQFF.

The chain is built from TRBV10-3 and TRBJ2-1; 11 bases line up with TRBD1. Germline CDR1 ENHRY, CDR2 SYGVKD. V shed 6 bases and J 8 bases; nucleotides not matched to a gene: 3. The CDR3 is made up of 13 amino acids. The CDR3 reads CAIRGTGGDEQFF. Here the CDR3 DNA reads TGTGCCATCAGGGGGACAGGGGGTGATGAGCAGTTCTTC.

The chain is built from TRBV5-1 and TRBJ2-5; possibly TRBD1 for D (6 bases). Germline CDR1 reads SGHRS; CDR2 reads YFSETQ. The CDR3 totals 14 residues. V lost 4 bases to trimming and J lost 5 bases, with 15 bases between them. The CDR3: CASSTGRGMETQYF. CDR3 coding DNA: TGCGCCAGCAGCACCGGCAGGGGTATGGAGACCCAGTACTTC. The full variable domain, rest sourced from reference TRBV5-1 and TRBJ2-5, is KAGVTQTPRYLIKTRGQQVTLSCSPISGHRSVSWYQQTPGQGLQFLFEYFSETQRNKGNFPGRFSGRQFSNSRSEMNVSTLELGDSALYLCASSTGRGMETQYFGPGTRLLVL.

The chain carries TRBV5-5 and TRBJ2-3, with D uncertain. Trimming took 0 bases from V and 5 from J, leaving 10 bases between them. CDR1 and CDR2 (germline): SGHKS, YYEKEE (reference sequence). This CDR3 region has 14 residues. The CDR3 loop is CASSLDMLGDTQYF. CDR3 coding DNA: TGTGCCAGCAGCTTGGACATGCTGGGAGATACGCAGTATTTT.

Points on this clonotype: A much larger clone lies one base from this, so it may be a read error. The CDR3 ends on some other residue instead of the conserved phenylalanine or tryptophan, so this is likely a read error. The chain links TRBV6-1 to TRBJ2-5, with 10 bases identical to TRBD2. The J segment lost 5 bases and the V segment lost 6 bases, leaving 9 bases of the junction unmatched. In germline, CDR1 is MNHNS, CDR2 SASEGT. This CDR3 contains 15 residues. The CDR3: CASREETSGKETQYL. CDR3 nucleotides: TGTGCCAGCAGGGAGGAAACTAGCGGGAAGGAGACCCAGTACCTC.

This clonotype was picked up a small number of times. The rearrangement links TRBV6-1 to TRBJ2-7; D is perhaps TRBD1 (6 bases). Germline CDR1 reads MNHNS; CDR2 reads SASEGT. The CDR3 runs 13 residues. The V and J ends lost 10 bases and 4 bases respectively, with 17 bases between them. CDR3 coding DNA: TGTGCCAACGCACAGGGTGCCGGGTACGAGCAGTACTTC. It specifies CANAQGAGYEQYF.